A selection of T cell receptor beta chains follows, all from one sample in a study of cytomegalovirus exposure and HLA in healthy donors. The repertoire was sequenced with immunoSEQ multiplex PCR; TCRdb's copy has only in-frame clones and lacks some. The repertoire table contains around 76,000 clones. Sequenced input: PBMCs. Source of these receptors: a woman aged 60-75 years in good health and CMV-seronegative. Both conserved end residues are part of each CDR3. D genes are given only for firm matches.

>TRBJ1-1|-|TRBV28
CASRDSSLFTEAFF
TGTGCCAGCCGTGACTCCAGCCTTTTCACTGAAGCTTTCTTT
>TRBJ2-5|TRBD1|TRBV7-7
CASSLDREETQYF
TGTGCTAGCAGCCTAGACAGGGAAGAGACCCAGTACTTC
>TRBJ2-7|TRBD2|TRBV6-5
CASSYSASGESYEQYF
TGTGCCAGCAGTTACTCGGCAAGCGGGGAATCCTACGAGCAGTACTTC
>TRBJ2-1|TRBD2|TRBV4-2
CASSQDGTTLGGQFF
TGTGCCAGCAGCCAAGACGGGACTACCCTCGGAGGGCAGTTCTTC
>TRBJ2-2|-|TRBV7-9
CASSFRGTGELFF
TGTGCCAGCAGCTTTCGGGGCACCGGGGAGCTGTTTTTT
>TRBJ2-7|-|TRBV2
CASSDPLPYEQYF
TGTGCCAGCAGTGACCCCCTCCCCTACGAGCAGTACTTC
>TRBJ1-1|-|TRBV6-1
CASSEALGGLTSPMNTEAFF
TGTGCCAGCAGTGAAGCTCTAGGTGGACTCACCTCGCCCATGAACACTGAAGCTTTCTTT
>TRBJ1-5|TRBD1|TRBV6-1
CASSLGQGRNQPQHF
TGTGCCAGCAGCCTAGGACAGGGTCGCAATCAGCCCCAGCATTTT
>TRBJ2-3|TRBD2|TRBV28
CASSWTSVTDTQYF
TGTGCCAGCAGCTGGACTAGCGTAACAGATACGCAGTATTTT
>TRBJ2-1|TRBD2|TRBV6-6
CASRPLAGIGDEQFF
TGTGCCAGCAGGCCACTAGCGGGAATTGGGGATGAGCAGTTCTTC
>TRBJ2-7|TRBD1|TRBV14
CASSVQTGGGYEQYF
TGTGCCAGCAGCGTACAGACAGGGGGGGGCTACGAGCAGTACTTC
>TRBJ2-7|TRBD1|TRBV29-1
CSVARQGPDNEQYF
TGCAGCGTCGCCCGACAGGGGCCGGATAACGAGCAGTACTTC
>TRBJ2-3|-|TRBV11-3
CASSLSDTQYF
TGTGCCAGCAGCTTAAGCGATACGCAGTATTTT
>TRBJ2-7|-|TRBV7-3
CASSLTRTADEQYF
TGTGCCAGCAGCTTAACAAGGACAGCAGACGAGCAGTACTTC
>TRBJ1-6|-|TRBV19
CASNRESMSPLHF
TGTGCCAGTAATCGGGAAAGTATGTCACCCCTCCACTTT
>TRBJ2-5|TRBD1|TRBV9
CASSDGQGETQYF
TGTGCCAGCAGCGATGGACAGGGGGAGACCCAGTACTTC
>TRBJ2-7|-|TRBV18
CASSPGEVNYEQYF
TGTGCCAGCTCACCGGGAGAGGTGAACTACGAGCAGTACTTC
>TRBJ2-1|-|TRBV6-6
CASSPKGAAYNEQFF
TGTGCCAGCAGCCCGAAAGGGGCAGCTTACAATGAGCAGTTCTTC
>TRBJ2-7|TRBD2|TRBV28
CASRETSGRGYEQYF
TGTGCCAGCAGGGAGACTAGCGGGAGGGGGTACGAGCAGTACTTC
>TRBJ1-1|TRBD1|TRBV6-5
CASRWTGGTEAFF
TGTGCCAGCAGGTGGACAGGGGGCACTGAAGCTTTCTTT
>TRBJ2-5|TRBD2|TRBV27
CASSLGGTSGIGWETQYF
TGTGCCAGCAGTTTGGGTGGGACTAGCGGGATAGGTTGGGAGACCCAGTACTTC
>TRBJ2-2|-|TRBV19
CASSKIHRDGELFF
TGTGCCAGTAGTAAAATTCACAGGGACGGGGAGCTGTTTTTT
>TRBJ2-3|TRBD2|TRBV30
CAWSVLTSGSGNTQYF
TGTGCCTGGAGTGTACTTACTAGCGGGAGTGGGAATACGCAGTATTTT
>TRBJ1-1|-|TRBV7-9
CASRFVGIDEAFF
TGTGCCAGCAGGTTCGTCGGGATCGATGAAGCTTTCTTT
>TRBJ1-2|-|TRBV7-3
CTSSSQGSDYGYTF
TGTACCAGCAGCTCCCAGGGATCGGACTATGGCTACACCTTC
>TRBJ2-3|-|TRBV18
CASSPQTSTDTQYF
TGTGCCAGCTCACCTCAAACTAGCACAGATACGCAGTATTTT
>TRBJ2-1|-|TRBV10-2
CASSGLARNEQFF
TGCGCCAGCAGTGGTTTAGCGCGGAATGAGCAGTTCTTC
>TRBJ2-7|-|TRBV7-8
CASSPTVDEQYF
TGTGCCAGCAGCCCCACGGTCGACGAGCAGTACTTC
>TRBJ2-2|-|TRBV5-1
CASRGGTGNTGELFF
TGCGCCAGCAGGGGAGGGACAGGGAACACCGGGGAGCTGTTTTTT
>TRBJ2-1|TRBD2|TRBV27
CASSFRGLAGNEQFF
TGTGCCAGCAGTTTTCGTGGACTAGCGGGGAATGAGCAGTTCTTC
>TRBJ2-1|TRBD2|TRBV9
CASSPVAGGLGNEQFF
TGTGCCAGCAGCCCTGTCGCGGGAGGGTTGGGCAATGAGCAGTTCTTC
>TRBJ2-7|TRBD1|TRBV28
CASSFGDRVVYEQYF
TGTGCCAGCAGTTTTGGGGACAGGGTAGTCTACGAGCAGTACTTC
>TRBJ1-5|-|TRBV2
CATAGVDQPQHF
TGTGCCACCGCAGGGGTGGATCAGCCCCAGCATTTT
>TRBJ2-1|-|TRBV18
CASSPGSQSSYNEQFF
TGTGCCAGCTCACCAGGGAGCCAGTCCTCCTACAATGAGCAGTTCTTC
>TRBJ2-7|-|TRBV11-2
CASSPPPRLTSPNEQYF
TGTGCCAGCAGCCCCCCCCCGCGACTTACTTCGCCGAACGAGCAGTACTTC
>TRBJ2-1|-|TRBV19
CASSPGAGEYNEQFF
TGTGCCAGTAGTCCGGGTGCAGGGGAATACAATGAGCAGTTCTTC
>TRBJ2-2|TRBD2|TRBV18
CASSPNLAGKAGELFF
TGTGCCAGCTCACCAAATCTAGCGGGAAAGGCCGGGGAGCTGTTTTTT
>TRBJ2-3|-|TRBV6-5
CASSGTTDTQYF
TGTGCCAGCAGCGGGACTACAGATACGCAGTATTTT
>TRBJ1-5|-|TRBV6-4
CASSPGGNQPQHF
TGTGCCAGCAGTCCAGGGGGCAATCAGCCCCAGCATTTT
>TRBJ1-2|-|TRBV19
CASRETDRPNYGYTF
TGTGCCAGTAGGGAGACCGACAGGCCTAACTATGGCTACACCTTC
>TRBJ2-5|TRBD1|TRBV5-1
CASSQQGVRETQYF
TGCGCCAGCAGCCAACAGGGGGTCCGGGAGACCCAGTACTTC
>TRBJ1-1|-|TRBV9
CASSVEGVPTGTMNTEAFF
TGTGCCAGCAGCGTAGAGGGGGTCCCAACAGGAACCATGAACACTGAAGCTTTCTTT
>TRBJ2-7|TRBD2|TRBV29-1
CSVEGREGRSNEQYF
TGCAGCGTTGAGGGGCGGGAGGGCCGATCAAACGAGCAGTACTTC
>TRBJ1-1|-|TRBV21-1
CASSRMGQGGYMNTEAFF
TGTGCCAGCAGCAGGATGGGACAGGGAGGGTACATGAACACTGAAGCTTTCTTT
>TRBJ1-1|-|TRBV18
CASAREGIRNTEAFF
TGTGCCAGCGCCCGGGAGGGTATAAGGAACACTGAAGCTTTCTTT
>TRBJ1-2|TRBD1|TRBV18
CASSPGQETYGYTF
TGTGCCAGCTCACCGGGACAGGAAACCTATGGCTACACCTTC
>TRBJ2-1|TRBD2|TRBV18
CASSPQTSGLFYNEQFF
TGTGCCAGCTCACCCCAGACTAGCGGGTTATTCTACAATGAGCAGTTCTTC
>TRBJ2-7|-|TRBV7-8
CASNERSMVYEQYF
TGTGCCAGCAACGAAAGGAGTATGGTATACGAGCAGTACTTC
>TRBJ1-4|-|TRBV7-9
CASSLLGEKLFF
TGTGCCAGCAGTCTGTTGGGCGAAAAACTGTTTTTT
>TRBJ1-1|-|TRBV6-4
CASNSANTEAFF
TGTGCCAGCAACTCTGCGAACACTGAAGCTTTCTTT
>TRBJ2-1|-|TRBV5-1
CASSWSVKQGNEQFF
TGCGCCAGCAGCTGGTCCGTGAAACAGGGCAATGAGCAGTTCTTC
>TRBJ2-2|TRBD2|TRBV11-2
CASSGPELAGESSSGELFF
TGTGCCAGCAGCGGACCGGAACTAGCGGGAGAGTCTAGCTCCGGGGAGCTGTTTTTT
>TRBJ1-1|TRBD1|TRBV6-5
CASMAGGGREAFF
TGTGCCAGCATGGCAGGGGGCGGCAGGGAAGCTTTCTTT
>TRBJ2-5|-|TRBV11-2
CASSLGGVSQETQYF
TGTGCCAGCAGCTTGGGCGGGGTCTCCCAAGAGACCCAGTACTTC
>TRBJ1-6|TRBD1|TRBV2
CASTPDREGSPLHF
TGTGCCAGCACCCCGGACAGGGAGGGCTCACCCCTCCACTTT
>TRBJ2-1|TRBD2|TRBV14
CASSETSYHEQFF
TGTGCCAGCAGCGAGACTAGCTATCATGAGCAGTTCTTC
>TRBJ2-7|-|TRBV15
CATSFPGTTYEQYF
TGTGCCACCAGCTTCCCCGGGACAACCTACGAGCAGTACTTC
>TRBJ2-7|TRBD1|TRBV5-1
CASSTGTGSREQYF
TGCGCCAGCAGCACCGGGACAGGGTCTCGAGAGCAGTACTTC
>TRBJ1-1|-|TRBV13
CASSGGPAVYSTEAFF
TGTGCCAGCAGCGGCGGCCCGGCAGTATATAGCACTGAAGCTTTCTTT
>TRBJ2-7|-|TRBV11-1
CASSDRDKSSYEQYF
TGTGCCAGCAGCGACCGGGACAAGAGCTCCTACGAGCAGTACTTC